This T cell receptor (beta chain) was captured by sequencing in a study of T cells in Graves' hyperthyroidism and ophthalmopathy. Study observations and caveats: Blood also contained most expanded thyroid clonotypes above 0.001.

This clonotype was found once. Its antigen is not identified. The CDR3 extends over 14 amino acids. Germline V gene data show CDR1 as ENHRY and CDR2 as SYGVKD. V dropped 10 bases and J dropped 5; count of bases not matched to a gene: 11. Amplified regions were TCR beta CDR3 sequences from RNA transcripts. The HTBI primer set was used in a first-round RT-PCR of the TCR CDR3. MiXCR was run by TCRdb on the multiplex PCR reads, yielding one entry per CDR3 protein. Of approximately 28,000 distinct CDR3 sequences in the sample, around 40% were seen once. The chain has TRBV10-3 and TRBJ2-7; 10 bases are a match to TRBD1. Sequencing was carried out using blood. The sequence derives from a woman aged 25 to 39 with Graves' hyperthyroidism. CDR3 coding DNA: TGTGCCAGTGGAGACAGGGGGCGCAATGACGAGCAGTACTTC. It codes for CASGDRGRNDEQYF.